This T cell receptor (beta chain) is from a study of shared clonotypes between healthy human individuals. Whole-study context: In total, the donors were two women and a few men aged 18 to 49. General study points: Among donors, the sharing of clonotypes was expected to be influenced by sequencing depth. Depth was large, yet rarefaction showed that sorted-subset sequencing was incomplete.

The assay was immunoSEQ multiplex PCR, and TCRdb's table has in-frame clones only and misses some. The sample lists about 2 million clones, around 96% occurring once. This clone was seen just once. The antigen is not known. Other DNA sequences in the sample encode the same CDR3. CDR1 is PRHDT and CDR2 is FYEKMQ in the germline V gene (reference sequence). The CDR3 is 15 amino acids. V trimming: 4 bases; J trimming: 3 bases; junction bases outside the gene matches: 4. Terminally differentiated effector memory CD45RA+ cells were excluded by CCR7 positive selection of CD45RO-negative cells. Sequencing was carried out using naive CD8+ T cells sorted from blood. This chain links TRBV13 with TRBJ2-1, with TRBD2 matching over 9 bases. This receptor was identified in a man between 18 and 29 years old in good health. The CDR3, as DNA: TGTGCCAGCAGCTGGGGGACTAGCAGCTACAATGAGCAGTTCTTC. It specifies CASSWGTSSYNEQFF.